The 15 T cell receptor beta chains in this list originate from one sample, sequenced in a study of Graves' ophthalmopathy and Graves' hyperthyroidism. Investigators amplified TCR beta CDR3 regions from RNA transcripts. First-round RT-PCR employed HTBI primers, with a second-round multiplex PCR after it. TCRdb re-derived calls from the multiplex PCR reads in MiXCR, one entry per CDR3 protein. The sample records approximately 1.2 million distinct CDR3 sequences, approximately 35% being singletons. Material for sequencing was peripheral blood or thyroid tissue (not recorded which). These TCRs come from an adult man with Graves' hyperthyroidism.

About this clonotype: A read error may account for a junction end that differs from germline. The genes are TRBV29-1 and TRBJ1-4; D possibly corresponds to TRBD1 (5 bases). This CDR3 is built from 13 residues. Germline V lookup: CDR1 SQVTM, CDR2 ANQGSEA. The CDR3 sequence is CAWSPGTNEKLFF. Written as DNA, the CDR3 is TGTGCCTGGAGTCCAGGGACTAATGAAAAACTGTTTTTT. Full variable domain (outside the CDR3, taken from reference TRBV29-1 and TRBJ1-4): SAVISQKPSRDICQRGTSLTIQCQVDSQVTMMFWYRQQPGQSLTLIATANQGSEATYESGFVIDKFPISRPNLTFSTLTVSNMSPEDSSIYLCAWSPGTNEKLFFGSGTQLSVL.

In DNA form, the CDR3 reads TGTGCCAGCAGCCCGGCGGCTATCGGGGTTACAGATACGCAGTATTTT. Protein sequence: CASSPAAIGVTDTQYF. This chain uses TRBV5-4 with TRBJ2-3; weak D call: TRBD2 (5 bases). With 4 bases removed from V and 3 bases from J, the gap between germline ends came to 18 bases. CDR3 length: 16 residues. Germline CDR1 reads SGHNT; CDR2 reads YYREEE (reference sequence).

About this clonotype: A much more abundant neighbour one base away suggests this may be a read error. The chain recombines TRBV7-2 with TRBJ1-4; possible D gene TRBD1, 6 bases. Germline CDR1 and CDR2: SGHTA and FQGNSA. The CDR3 is 15 amino acids. The V and J ends lost 7 bases and 7 bases respectively, with 19 bases between them. The CDR3 is CASTKGGGASEKLFF. Here the CDR3 DNA reads TGTGCCAGCACCAAAGGGGGGGGCGCCAGTGAAAAACTGTTTTTT.

This clonotype was observed a few times. A single base separates this from a much larger clone, so it may be a read error. CDR3 region: CASDPRVDTEAFF. CDR3 DNA sequence: TGCGCCAGCGACCCCAGGGTGGATACTGAAGCTTTCTTT. This chain uses TRBV10-2 with TRBJ1-1; D might be TRBD1 (5 bases). Looked up from germline, CDR1 is WSHSY and CDR2 is SAAADI. The CDR3 covers 13 residues. V was clipped by 8 bases and J by 5 bases, with 15 bases between them.

This rearrangement joins TRBV10-3 to TRBJ2-7; 14 bases are shared with TRBD2. Looked up from germline, CDR1 is ENHRY and CDR2 is SYGVKD. The CDR3 covers 15 residues. V dropped 7 bases and J dropped 6; count of bases not matched to a gene: 8. CDR3 sequence: CAIKPGLAGAGEQYF. The CDR3 DNA follows: TGTGCCATCAAGCCGGGACTAGCGGGGGCTGGCGAGCAGTACTTC.

This chain uses TRBV29-1 with TRBJ2-7; D remains ambiguous. Trimming removed 6 bases at V and 7 bases at J, with 19 bases between. CDR1 SQVTM and CDR2 ANQGSEA come from the germline V gene. This CDR3 contains 13 residues. Written as DNA, the CDR3 is TGCAGCGTCCCGGAAGCGAACACCGGGGAGCAGTACTTC. It yields the protein CSVPEANTGEQYF.

This clonotype was seen ten or more times. The genes are TRBV20-1 and TRBJ1-1; D is unclear. Germline assignment: CDR1 DFQATT and CDR2 SNEGSKA (reference sequence). V dropped 0 bases and J dropped 0 bases, with 17 bases sitting between them. The CDR3 length is 17 residues. DNA for the CDR3: TGCAGTGCTAGAGATGCGGGATCGGGCAGCCTGAACACTGAAGCTTTCTTT. It codes for CSARDAGSGSLNTEAFF.

The rearrangement links TRBV7-9 to TRBJ2-7; no reliable D call. CDR1 and CDR2 from the germline V gene are SEHNR and FQNEAQ (reference sequence). This CDR3 is built from 10 residues. V dropped 7 bases and J dropped 5 bases, with 6 bases sitting between them. The CDR3 loop is CASNRDEQYF. As DNA, the CDR3 is TGTGCCAGCAACCGAGACGAGCAGTACTTC.

This clonotype was recorded a few times. The chain carries TRBV2 and TRBJ1-6; 11 positions agree with TRBD1. CDR1 is SNHLY, CDR2 FYNNEI, per germline. This CDR3 region has 16 residues. J was trimmed by 7 bases and V by 6 bases; bases with no gene match: 8. The CDR3 is CASREPGQGGNSPLHF. The CDR3 DNA sequence: TGTGCCAGCAGAGAACCGGGACAGGGGGGAAATTCACCCCTCCACTTT. The complete variable domain, with remaining parts taken from reference TRBV2 and TRBJ1-6, reads EPEVTQTPSHQVTQMGQEVILRCVPISNHLYFYWYRQILGQKVEFLVSFYNNEISEKSEIFDDQFSVERPDGSNFTLKIRSTKLEDSAMYFCASREPGQGGNSPLHFGNGTRLTVT.

In this sample, this clonotype turned up many times. V gene TRBV7-8 combines with J gene TRBJ2-7; a possible D gene is TRBD2 (6 bases). Trimming took 1 base from V and 5 from J, leaving 15 bases between them. The length of the CDR3 is 15 residues. Germline V gives CDR1 SGHVS, CDR2 FQNEAQ. The CDR3 sequence: CASSLDWQGGDEQYF. CDR3 DNA: TGTGCCAGCAGCTTAGATTGGCAGGGAGGCGACGAGCAGTACTTC. Together with reference TRBV7-8 and TRBJ2-7, the CDR3 gives the full variable domain: GAGVSQSPRYKVAKRGQDVALRCDPISGHVSLFWYQQALGQGPEFLTYFQNEAQLDKSGLPSDRFFAERPEGSVSTLKIQRTQQEDSAVYLCASSLDWQGGDEQYFGPGTRLTVT.

This clonotype was observed at least ten times. V and J are TRBV29-1 and TRBJ1-2; no firm D call. The CDR3 has 11 residues. Germline V gene sequence: CDR1 SQVTM, CDR2 ANQGSEA. The V and J ends lost 4 bases and 8 bases respectively, with 11 bases between them. CDR3 sequence: CSVAGGKGYTF. For the CDR3, the DNA is TGCAGCGTTGCAGGCGGGAAAGGCTACACCTTC.

This clonotype was counted many times. The CDR3 DNA reads TGTGCCAGCAGCTGGGGACAGGCCGGGAAGACCCAGTACTTC. Translating gives CASSWGQAGKTQYF. This rearrangement joins TRBV7-9 to TRBJ2-5; TRBD1 aligns across 8 bases. V shed 4 bases, J shed 6 bases, and the junction held 7 bases outside the gene matches. The germline gives CDR1 SEHNR, CDR2 FQNEAQ (reference sequence). The CDR3 sequence is 14 residues long.

This clonotype was picked up a small number of times. The chain joins TRBV20-1 to TRBJ2-5; possibly TRBD1 or TRBD2 for D (6 bases each). Germline V gene sequence: CDR1 DFQATT, CDR2 SNEGSKA (reference sequence). CDR3 length: 15 amino acids. The V end lost 5 bases, the J end lost 7 bases, and 23 bases lay between the germline ends. This CDR3 reads CSAVPRDSQTGTQYF. The CDR3 region has the DNA TGCAGTGCTGTCCCTAGGGACTCCCAGACAGGGACCCAGTACTTC.

This clonotype showed up just a few times. With a much larger clone just one base away, this may be a read error. The chain combines TRBV5-1 with TRBJ1-2, with unresolved D. This CDR3 is 13 amino acids long. CDR1 and CDR2 from the germline V gene are SGHRS and YFSETQ. Trimming removed 5 bases at V and 1 base at J, with 9 bases between. The CDR3 region is CASRLGDNYGYTF. The CDR3 DNA reads TGCGCCAGCAGGCTCGGAGATAACTATGGCTACACCTTC.

This clonotype was counted a few times. The chain carries TRBV5-1 and TRBJ1-2; D might be TRBD1 (5 bases). The CDR3 has 15 amino acids. Per the germline V gene, CDR1 is SGHRS and CDR2 is YFSETQ. Trimming left V 7 bases short and J 4 bases short, with 20 bases between. CDR3 nucleotide sequence: TGCGCCAGCGGGGCGGATGGGCTTCGTCGCTATGGCTACACCTTC. Its protein is CASGADGLRRYGYTF.